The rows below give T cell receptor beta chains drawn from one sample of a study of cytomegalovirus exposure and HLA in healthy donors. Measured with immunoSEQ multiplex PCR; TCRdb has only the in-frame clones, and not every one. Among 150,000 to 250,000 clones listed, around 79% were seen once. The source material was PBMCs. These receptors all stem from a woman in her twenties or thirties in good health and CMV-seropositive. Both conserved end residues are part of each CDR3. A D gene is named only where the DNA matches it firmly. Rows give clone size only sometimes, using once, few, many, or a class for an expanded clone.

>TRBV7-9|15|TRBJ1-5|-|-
TGTGCCAGCGGGCCGGAGGGACGGAGCAATCAGCCCCAGCATTTT
CASGPEGRSNQPQHF
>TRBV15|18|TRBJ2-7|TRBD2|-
TGTGCCACCAGCAGAGGTGGACTAGCGGGAGTGATCAACTACGAGCAGTACTTC
CATSRGGLAGVINYEQYF
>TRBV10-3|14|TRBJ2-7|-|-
TGTGCCATCAGTGAAAGCGGCTGGGACTACGAGCAGTACTTC
CAISESGWDYEQYF
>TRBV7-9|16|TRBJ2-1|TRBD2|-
TGTGCCAGCAGACAGAAACTAGCGAGTTCCTACAATGAGCAGTTCTTC
CASRQKLASSYNEQFF
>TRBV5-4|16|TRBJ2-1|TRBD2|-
TGTGCCAGCAGCGCTGACGGGGGGGACCTCGGCAATGAGCAGTTCTTC
CASSADGGDLGNEQFF
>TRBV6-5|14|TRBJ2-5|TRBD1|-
TGTGCCAGCCTGGCAGGGGGCTACCAAGAGACCCAGTACTTC
CASLAGGYQETQYF
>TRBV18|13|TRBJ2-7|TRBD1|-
TGTGCCAGCTCACCAGGGACAGGGGCCGAGCAGTACTTC
CASSPGTGAEQYF
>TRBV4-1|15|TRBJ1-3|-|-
TGCGCCAGCAGCCAAGTAAGAGGCTCTGGAAACACCATATATTTT
CASSQVRGSGNTIYF
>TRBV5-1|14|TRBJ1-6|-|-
TGCGCCAGCACCCTCAGAGACTCCACTTCACCCCTCCACTTT
CASTLRDSTSPLHF
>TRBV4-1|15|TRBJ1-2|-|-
TGCGCCAGCAGCCAAGATGGTAGCCCCACTTTTGGCTACACCTTC
CASSQDGSPTFGYTF
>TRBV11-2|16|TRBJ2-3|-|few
TGTGCCAGCAGCCCACACCGACTAGTTCTGGGAGATACGCAGTATTTT
CASSPHRLVLGDTQYF
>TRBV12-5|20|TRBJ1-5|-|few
TGTGCTAGTGGTTTGGCACGCGGGGCACTCCGACGAGGGCCCAATCAGCCCCAGCATTTT
CASGLARGALRRGPNQPQHF
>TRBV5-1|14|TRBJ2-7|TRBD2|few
TGCGCCAGCAGCCCTGGCACTAGCGCCGACGAGCAGTACTTC
CASSPGTSADEQYF
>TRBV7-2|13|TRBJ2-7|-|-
TGTGCCAGCAGCAAACAGGGAGGGGTCGAGCAGTACTTC
CASSKQGGVEQYF
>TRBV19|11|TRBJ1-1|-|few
TGTGCCAGTAGTCCAAACACTGAAGCTTTCTTT
CASSPNTEAFF
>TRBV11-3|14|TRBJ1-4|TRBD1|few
TGTGCCAGCAGCTCGGACAGGATTAATGAAAAACTGTTTTTT
CASSSDRINEKLFF
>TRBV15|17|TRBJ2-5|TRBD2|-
TGTGCCACCAGCAGAGATACGGCTAGCGGGAGTAGTGAGACCCAGTACTTC
CATSRDTASGSSETQYF
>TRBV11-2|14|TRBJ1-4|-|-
TGTGCCAGCAGCTACGGGGTGGGAAATGAAAAACTGTTTTTT
CASSYGVGNEKLFF
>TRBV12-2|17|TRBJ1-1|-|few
-
CASRFGQGSLGDTEAFF
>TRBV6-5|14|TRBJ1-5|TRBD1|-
TGTGCCAGCAGTTACTCGGCAGGGGGACAGCCCCAGCATTTT
CASSYSAGGQPQHF
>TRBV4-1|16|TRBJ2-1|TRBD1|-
TGCGCCAGCGTCCACATTGGACAGGGGGCCCGAAATGAGCAGTTCTTC
CASVHIGQGARNEQFF
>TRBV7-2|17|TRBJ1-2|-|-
TGTGCCAGCAGCCCGGGGGGCCAACAGGGCTCCTACTATGGCTACACCTTC
CASSPGGQQGSYYGYTF
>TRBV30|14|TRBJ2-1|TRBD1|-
TGTGCCTGGAGCCGGGACAGGGGCTACAATGAGCAGTTCTTC
CAWSRDRGYNEQFF
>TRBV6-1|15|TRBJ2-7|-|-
TGTGCCAGCAGTGAAATTGGGGGCGGTGCCTACGAGCAGTACTTC
CASSEIGGGAYEQYF
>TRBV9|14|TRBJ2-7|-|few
TGTGCCAGCAGCGGTAGCGGTGCTTCCTACGAGCAGTACTTC
CASSGSGASYEQYF
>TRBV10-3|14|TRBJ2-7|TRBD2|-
TGTGCAACCGGGACTAGCGGGAGGGCCTACGAGCAGTACTTC
CATGTSGRAYEQYF
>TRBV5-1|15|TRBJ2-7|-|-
TGCGCCAGCAGCTGGGATGGGGGGTCACACTACGAGCAGTACTTC
CASSWDGGSHYEQYF
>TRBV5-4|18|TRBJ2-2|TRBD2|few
TGTGCCAGCAGCTTGGTCGGTAGCGGGGGCCAAAACACCGGGGAGCTGTTTTTT
CASSLVGSGGQNTGELFF
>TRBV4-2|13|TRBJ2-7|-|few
TGTGCCAGCAGCGGCCGGGAAGCCTACGAGCAGTACTTC
CASSGREAYEQYF
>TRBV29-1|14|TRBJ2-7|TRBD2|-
TGCAGCGTTGAAGGGACTAGCGGAGACTTCGAGCAGTACTTC
CSVEGTSGDFEQYF
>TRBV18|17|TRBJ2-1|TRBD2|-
TGTGCCAGCTCACCCGGGACTAGCGGGGGGTGGTACAATGAGCAGTTCTTC
CASSPGTSGGWYNEQFF
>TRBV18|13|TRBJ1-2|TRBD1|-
TGTGCCAGCTCATTCGGACAGGGCTATGGCTACACCTTC
CASSFGQGYGYTF
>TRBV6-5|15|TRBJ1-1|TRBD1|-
TGTGCCAGCAGTTACGGGACAGGGGGCGCGAGGGCAGCTTTCTTT
CASSYGTGGARAAFF
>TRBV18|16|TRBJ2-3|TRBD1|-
TGTGCCAGCTCACCAGGAACAGGGGGCTTTATTGATACGCAGTATTTT
CASSPGTGGFIDTQYF
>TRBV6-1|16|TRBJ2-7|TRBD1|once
TGTGCCAGCAGTGAAAGGGACAGGGGTACCTACTACGAGCAGTACTTC
CASSERDRGTYYEQYF